This TCR beta chain was identified in a study of blood T cell repertoires in COVID-19. Across the study: Each recovered donor of Cohort 3 presented with two negative PCRs, clearance, or symptom resolution. Sites across the United States, Italy and Spain contributed samples from acute and convalescent COVID-19. Sources were T cells, B-cell-depleted T cells, or PBMCs; the material itself was cDNA or gDNA.

The germline V and J ends were trimmed by 7 bases and 1 base, with 11 bases remaining between them. The CDR3 totals 14 residues. CDR1 is SGHRS and CDR2 is YFSETQ in the germline V gene. Participants were aged roughly 18 to 89 years, lived in about two dozen US areas, and enrolled virtually. The data were produced by immunoSEQ multiplex PCR, yet TCRdb's version contains in-frame clones alone and is incomplete. Of about 270,000 clones in the sample, 70% to 90% are singletons; the top ten hold approximately 2%. The sequenced material came from PBMCs or T cells enriched from blood (not recorded which). The clonotype comes from a woman in her fifties or sixties in a cohort exposed to, infected with or recovered from COVID-19 (not recorded which). This chain joins TRBV5-1 and TRBJ2-2; weak D call: TRBD2 (5 bases). This chain's CDR3 is CASGTGRNTGELFF. CDR3 bases: TGCGCCAGCGGCACGGGGAGGAACACCGGGGAGCTGTTTTTT.